This TCR beta chain is from a study of shared clonotypes between healthy human individuals. Study summary: Per-donor plates numbered three CD4 naive, three CD4 memory, two CD8 naive and one CD8 memory.

CD45RO-negative cells were positively selected for CCR7, leaving out terminally differentiated effector memory CD45RA+ cells. The assay was run at deep level. Assay: immunoSEQ multiplex PCR; the TCRdb copy retains only in-frame clones and omits some. Counted here are around 2,100,000 clones, approximately 94% occurring once; the ten biggest clones make up roughly 1%. Germline V CDR1 and CDR2: MGHRA, YSYEKL. With 1 base removed from V and 3 bases from J, the gap between germline ends came to 16 bases. The CDR3 runs 16 residues. The sample taken for sequencing was naive CD8+ T cells sorted from blood. The TCR comes from a man younger than 35 in good health. The rearrangement uses TRBV4-1 and TRBJ2-7; D uncertain. Written as DNA, the CDR3 is TGCGCCAGCAGCCAAGTCCCCCCCATTACGGGCTACGAGCAGTACTTC. Translating it yields CASSQVPPITGYEQYF.